What follows are 30 T cell receptor beta chains derived from one specimen sequenced in a study of T cells in Graves' hyperthyroidism and ophthalmopathy. Researchers took RNA transcripts and amplified the TCR beta CDR3 regions from them. First-round RT-PCR of the TCR CDR3 relied on the HTBI primer set. In TCRdb, the multiplex PCR reads were re-called with MiXCR into one record per CDR3 protein. Of hundreds of thousands of distinct CDR3 sequences listed, about 20% are singletons. The sequenced material came from blood. The receptors originated from a man aged 35 to 55 with Graves' ophthalmopathy.

In this sample, this clonotype turned up a few times. The rearrangement links TRBV3-1 to TRBJ2-6; weak D call: TRBD1 (5 bases). In germline, CDR1 is LGHDT, CDR2 YNNKEL (reference sequence). Trimming shortened V by 7 bases and J by 2 bases, and 24 bases separated the two germline ends. This CDR3 is built from 19 residues. The CDR3 coding sequence is TGTGCCAGCACCTCCAAGGGGCCCAGGCGTACCCCTGGGGCCAACGTCCTGACTTTC. It codes for CASTSKGPRRTPGANVLTF.

This clonotype has a count of ten or more. This chain links TRBV3-1 with TRBJ2-7; a weak D match, TRBD2 (7 bases). The V end was cut by 11 bases, the J end by 2 bases, with 16 bases between. CDR3 size: 13 residues. The germline gives CDR1 LGHDT, CDR2 YNNKEL (reference sequence). CDR3 region: CASKAGAAYEQYF. The CDR3 region has the DNA TGTGCCTCTAAGGCGGGGGCCGCCTACGAGCAGTACTTC.

This clonotype was counted only a few times. This chain links TRBV5-1 with TRBJ2-3, with 8 positions matching TRBD1. With V trimmed by 3 bases and J by 9 bases, 9 bases remained unmatched. The CDR3 spans 14 residues. Germline assignment: CDR1 SGHRS and CDR2 YFSETQ. This CDR3 is CASSSGQEHGTQYF. The CDR3 DNA reads as TGCGCCAGCAGCTCGGGACAGGAACATGGGACGCAGTATTTT.

This clonotype has only a few counts. The V and J genes are TRBV29-1 and TRBJ2-7; maybe TRBD2 (6 bases). V shed 4 bases and J shed 3 bases, with 19 bases lying between them. CDR1 is SQVTM, CDR2 ANQGSEA, per germline. There are 15 residues in the CDR3. The CDR3: CSVALGGAPNYEQYF. In DNA form, the CDR3 reads TGCAGCGTTGCTTTGGGCGGGGCTCCCAACTACGAGCAGTACTTC.

This chain connects TRBV6-1 to TRBJ1-1; no clear D gene. V was trimmed by 6 bases and J by 5 bases, leaving 19 bases between them. Germline V gives CDR1 MNHNS, CDR2 SASEGT. The CDR3 covers 15 residues. CDR3 nucleotides: TGTGCCAGCAGCTTTTCAACCGGGATGGAGACTGAAGCTTTCTTT. Residues: CASSFSTGMETEAFF.

The V and J genes are TRBV7-2 and TRBJ2-1, with TRBD2 matching over 11 bases. Germline CDR1 and CDR2: SGHTA and FQGNSA. The CDR3 contains 17 residues. With 3 bases clipped from V and 15 bases from J, the junction kept 19 bases outside the gene matches. DNA of the CDR3: TGTGCCAGCAGCTTCCTGGTGGGGACTAGCGGCTCCGGCAGGCTGTTCTTC. It translates to CASSFLVGTSGSGRLFF. Drawing the rest from reference TRBV7-2 and TRBJ2-1, the complete variable domain is GAGVSQSPSNKVTEKGKDVELRCDPISGHTALYWYRQSLGQGLEFLIYFQGNSAPDKSGLPSDRFSAERTGGSVSTLTIQRTQQEDSAVYLCASSFLVGTSGSGRLFFGPGTRLTVL.

This clonotype was detected only a few times. The chain combines TRBV7-8 with TRBJ1-6; D uncertain. Trimming removed 4 bases from V and 7 bases from J, with 8 bases in between. Germline CDR1 and CDR2: SGHVS and FQNEAQ. The CDR3 has 13 residues. This chain's CDR3 is CASSSRLNSPLHF. DNA of the CDR3: TGTGCCAGCAGCTCCCGACTGAATTCACCCCTCCACTTT. The full variable domain, with the rest looked up from reference TRBV7-8 and TRBJ1-6, is GAGVSQSPRYKVAKRGQDVALRCDPISGHVSLFWYQQALGQGPEFLTYFQNEAQLDKSGLPSDRFFAERPEGSVSTLKIQRTQQEDSAVYLCASSSRLNSPLHFGNGTRLTVT.

The chain couples TRBV10-3 to TRBJ2-3, with 10 bases matching TRBD2. From germline, CDR1 is ENHRY and CDR2 SYGVKD. V lost 6 bases, J lost 5 bases, and 14 bases stayed unmatched. The CDR3 consists of 17 residues. CDR3: CAIRGVLAGVHGDTQYF. CDR3 in DNA: TGTGCCATCAGGGGGGTTCTAGCGGGGGTTCATGGAGATACGCAGTATTTT.

This clonotype appeared a few times. The chain has TRBV19 and TRBJ2-5; 10 nucleotides agree with TRBD1. CDR3 length: 14 amino acids. V shed 4 bases, J shed 2 bases, and the junction held 1 base outside the gene matches. In germline, CDR1 is LNHDA, CDR2 SQIVND (reference sequence). The CDR3 loop reads CASSTDRGQETQYF. The CDR3 DNA is TGTGCCAGTAGTACGGACAGGGGGCAAGAGACCCAGTACTTC.

Only a few counts were recorded for this clonotype. The chain has TRBV6-2 or TRBV6-3 and TRBJ2-5; TRBD1 might be the D (5 bases). The CDR3 is made up of 14 amino acids. Germline lookup yields CDR1 MNHEY and CDR2 SVGEGT. Trimming removed 7 bases at V and 2 bases at J, with 14 bases between. This CDR3 is CASTHQGKQETQYF. The CDR3 DNA reads as TGTGCCAGCACCCATCAGGGAAAGCAAGAGACCCAGTACTTC.

CDR3 residues: CAVSTSGGNIQYF. Written as DNA, the CDR3 is TGTGCCGTCTCGACTAGCGGCGGGAACATTCAGTACTTC. The chain carries TRBV15 and TRBJ2-4, with TRBD2 matching over 9 bases. Trimming removed 11 bases from V and 7 bases from J; junction bases left unmatched: 9. The CDR3 loop spans 13 amino acids. Germline V gene data show CDR1 as LNHNV and CDR2 as YYDKDF (reference sequence).

In this sample, this clonotype turned up many times. This chain joins TRBV30 and TRBJ2-1; D not certain. The CDR3 extends over 12 amino acids. The V gene lost 1 base and the J gene lost 8 bases, with 9 bases spanning the gap. Germline V gene sequence: CDR1 GTSNPN, CDR2 SVGIG (reference sequence). CDR3 in DNA: TGTGCCTGGAGTGAAGGAATCCATGAGCAGTTCTTC. Protein product: CAWSEGIHEQFF.

This clonotype occurred once. This sequence joins TRBV6-2 or TRBV6-3 and TRBJ2-7; the D is unclear. The V end lost 6 bases, the J end lost 5 bases, and 14 bases lay between the germline ends. The CDR3 extends over 13 amino acids. Germline loops: CDR1 MNHEY, CDR2 SVGEGT. The CDR3: CASSPPSNHEQYF. CDR3 DNA sequence: TGTGCCAGCAGCCCCCCTAGTAACCACGAGCAGTACTTC.

J is TRBJ2-3 and V is TRBV20-1; D may match TRBD1 or TRBD2 (5 bases each). The CDR3 loop spans 15 amino acids. The germline V and J ends were trimmed by 1 base and 2 bases, with 13 bases remaining between them. In germline, CDR1 is DFQATT, CDR2 SNEGSKA (reference sequence). The CDR3 is CSARGAGTNTDTQYF. The CDR3 coding sequence is TGCAGTGCTAGAGGGGCCGGGACCAACACAGATACGCAGTATTTT.

This clonotype was counted a few times. The genes are TRBV28 and TRBJ2-7, with 7 bases fitting TRBD1. This CDR3 is 15 amino acids long. Germline V gene lookup returns CDR1 MDHEN and CDR2 SYDVKM. After removal of 5 bases from V and 4 bases from J, the junction contained 11 bases not matched to a gene. CDR3 amino acids: CASSGSGTASYEQYF. The CDR3 DNA is TGTGCCAGCAGTGGGTCCGGGACAGCTTCATACGAGCAGTACTTC.

This sequence joins TRBV19 and TRBJ2-1; TRBD2 agrees at 13 bases. The CDR3 is 17 residues long. Trimming took 5 bases from V and 13 from J; bases not matched to a gene: 17. In germline, CDR1 is LNHDA, CDR2 SQIVND (reference sequence). Here the CDR3 DNA reads TGTGCCAGTAGTCCTCGGCGAGGGACTAGCGGGAAGAATGGCCAGTTCTTC. This sequence encodes CASSPRRGTSGKNGQFF. The full variable domain, with the rest looked up from reference TRBV19 and TRBJ2-1, is DGGITQSPKYLFRKEGQNVTLSCEQNLNHDAMYWYRQDPGQGLRLIYYSQIVNDFQKGDIAEGYSVSREKKESFPLTVTSAQKNPTAFYLCASSPRRGTSGKNGQFFGPGTRLTVL.

The CDR3 DNA is TGCGCCAGCAGCCAAGAGCCGGGGGCTTACGAGCAGTACTTC. It yields the protein CASSQEPGAYEQYF. The rearrangement joins TRBV4-1 to TRBJ2-7; D might be TRBD1 or TRBD2, each matching 6 bases. The germline gives CDR1 MGHRA, CDR2 YSYEKL. The CDR3 totals 14 residues. With 0 bases removed from V and 4 bases from J, the gap between germline ends came to 10 bases.

This clonotype has ten or more counts. The chain joins TRBV20-1 to TRBJ1-1; D may be TRBD1 (6 bases). CDR1 is DFQATT and CDR2 is SNEGSKA in the germline V gene (reference sequence). V lost 5 bases and J 8 bases, leaving 15 bases between the germline ends. The CDR3 has 12 amino acids. The CDR3 sequence is CSASPLTGEAFF. DNA of the CDR3: TGCAGTGCTTCCCCCCTAACAGGGGAAGCTTTCTTT.

The V and J genes are TRBV12-3 or TRBV12-4 and TRBJ2-7; TRBD2 matches 10 bases. CDR3 size: 15 residues. V shed 8 bases and J 4 bases; nucleotides not matched to a gene: 11. In DNA form, the CDR3 reads TGTGCCAGCGCTACTTCTAGCGGGAGTTTGTACGAGCAGTACTTC. Translated, it gives CASATSSGSLYEQYF.

The genes are TRBV5-1 and TRBJ1-1, with D possibly TRBD1 on 6 matching bases. V lost 8 bases and J lost 7, with 15 bases in between. CDR1 is SGHRS and CDR2 is YFSETQ in the germline V gene. The length of the CDR3 is 12 residues. CDR3 amino acids: CASRRGEGEAFF. As DNA, the CDR3 is TGCGCCAGTAGGAGGGGGGAGGGTGAAGCTTTCTTT.

This chain joins TRBV5-1 and TRBJ2-1; perhaps TRBD2 as D (6 bases). Trimming removed 0 bases from V and 7 bases from J, with 8 bases in between. The CDR3 is 13 amino acids. Germline CDR1 and CDR2: SGHRS and YFSETQ. The CDR3 DNA reads TGCGCCAGCAGCTTGGTGCTAGCGAATGAGCAGTTCTTC. It is translated as CASSLVLANEQFF.

A few counts support this clonotype. This chain uses TRBV7-6 with TRBJ2-1; 9 bases agree with TRBD2. The CDR3 extends over 14 amino acids. V lost 5 bases to trimming and J lost 6 bases; unmatched junction nucleotides: 5. Germline V gives CDR1 SGHVS, CDR2 FNYEAQ. The DNA for the CDR3 is TGTGCCAGCAGCCCAGCTAGCGGGACCAATGAGCAGTTCTTC. Translated, it gives CASSPASGTNEQFF.

This clonotype appeared many times. The CDR3 protein is CASRSNHKPGAHVETQYF. Here the CDR3 DNA reads TGTGCCAGCAGATCCAACCACAAACCGGGTGCACATGTGGAGACCCAGTACTTC. The chain links TRBV7-8 to TRBJ2-5; D uncertain. The V end was cut by 6 bases, the J end by 5 bases, with 28 bases between. Germline CDR1 is SGHVS and CDR2 is FQNEAQ. The CDR3 consists of 18 residues.

The V call is TRBV14, the J call TRBJ2-4; D is unclear. Trimming removed 4 bases at V and 7 bases at J, with 14 bases between. The CDR3 has 14 amino acids. In germline, CDR1 is SGHDN, CDR2 FVKESK. The CDR3 region is CASSRTAGGNIQYF. The CDR3 bases are TGTGCCAGCAGCCGGACCGCCGGTGGGAACATTCAGTACTTC. The whole variable domain, remainder taken from reference TRBV14 and TRBJ2-4, is EAGVTQFPSHSVIEKGQTVTLRCDPISGHDNLYWYRRVMGKEIKFLLHFVKESKQDESGMPNNRFLAERTGGTYSTLKVQPAELEDSGVYFCASSRTAGGNIQYFGAGTRLSVL.

This clonotype was recorded at least ten times. In nucleotides, the CDR3 is TGTGCCAGCAGTGCGCAGTCCCCTCGTGGCGGGGAGCTGTTTTTT. Translated: CASSAQSPRGGELFF. This chain connects TRBV2 to TRBJ2-2; D remains unclear. Germline V lookup: CDR1 SNHLY, CDR2 FYNNEI. V was pared by 4 bases and J by 7 bases, with 16 bases between. The CDR3 sequence is 15 residues long.

Remarks on this clonotype: A much more abundant neighbour one base away suggests this may be a read error. The chain combines TRBV2 with TRBJ2-3; the D gene is possibly TRBD1 (5 bases). Germline V gene sequence: CDR1 SNHLY, CDR2 FYNNEI. The CDR3 length is 11 residues. The CDR3 nucleotides are TGTGCCAGCAGAGGGGTTGATATGCAGTATTTT. Translated, it gives CASRGVDMQYF.

This chain connects TRBV15 to TRBJ2-2; 15 positions match TRBD2. CDR1 is LNHNV, CDR2 YYDKDF, per germline (reference sequence). The CDR3 spans 16 residues. Losses at the gene ends were 0 bases for V and 8 bases for J; bases not matched to a gene: 1. Here the CDR3 reads CATSREGLAGGGELFF. As DNA, the CDR3 is TGTGCCACCAGCAGAGAGGGACTAGCGGGGGGTGGGGAGCTGTTTTTT.

This clonotype came up many times. This rearrangement joins TRBV5-1 to TRBJ1-1; 11 positions agree with TRBD1. Germline V CDR1 and CDR2: SGHRS, YFSETQ. The V segment lost 4 bases and the J segment 7 bases; nucleotides outside the gene matches: 9. The CDR3 is 15 amino acids. The CDR3 here is CASSQGQGAPLEAFF. As DNA, the CDR3 is TGCGCCAGCAGCCAAGGACAGGGGGCTCCCCTTGAAGCTTTCTTT. The full variable domain, in which reference TRBV5-1 and TRBJ1-1 provide the parts outside the CDR3, is KAGVTQTPRYLIKTRGQQVTLSCSPISGHRSVSWYQQTPGQGLQFLFEYFSETQRNKGNFPGRFSGRQFSNSRSEMNVSTLELGDSALYLCASSQGQGAPLEAFFGQGTRLTVV.

The sample holds a few counts of this clonotype. CDR3 coding DNA: TGCAGTGCTATAGGGCTAGCGGGGGACAATGAGCAGTTCTTC. Its translation is CSAIGLAGDNEQFF. J is TRBJ2-1 and V is TRBV20-1; 10 bases are a match to TRBD2. The ends lost 4 bases at V and 5 bases at J; junction bases unmatched: 5. Germline values: CDR1 DFQATT, CDR2 SNEGSKA (reference sequence). The length of the CDR3 is 14 residues.

The table lists this clonotype with a few counts. The chain carries TRBV6-2 or TRBV6-3 and TRBJ2-2, with D possibly matching TRBD1 (5 bases). This CDR3 comprises 15 residues. V was pared by 6 bases and J by 5 bases, with 16 bases between. Germline CDR1 and CDR2: MNHEY and SVGEGT. This CDR3 reads CASSPRRGWTGELFF. The CDR3 DNA reads TGTGCCAGCAGCCCTAGAAGGGGATGGACCGGGGAGCTGTTTTTT.